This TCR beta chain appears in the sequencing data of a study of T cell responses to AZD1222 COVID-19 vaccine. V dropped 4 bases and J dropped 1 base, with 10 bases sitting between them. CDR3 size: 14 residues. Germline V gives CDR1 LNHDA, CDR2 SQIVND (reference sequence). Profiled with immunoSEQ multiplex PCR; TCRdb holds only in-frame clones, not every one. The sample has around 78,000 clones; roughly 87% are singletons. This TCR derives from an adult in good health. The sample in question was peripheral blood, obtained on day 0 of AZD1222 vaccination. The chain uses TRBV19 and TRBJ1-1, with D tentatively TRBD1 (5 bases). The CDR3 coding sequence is TGTGCCAGTAGTACAGGGAATTGGAACACTGAAGCTTTCTTT. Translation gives CASSTGNWNTEAFF.